The present TCR beta chain was sequenced within a study of graft-versus-host responses after intestinal transplantation. The wider study: Grafts that recipients had were multivisceral, liver-intestinal, or isolated intestinal transplants. All of the recipients had induction that used anti-thymocyte globulin, then tacrolimus and steroids for two to three years. Study findings and constraints: Clonal ratios of graft-versus-host to host-versus-graft in allografts were high for patients exhibiting graft-donor T cell macrochimerism. GvH clones surfaced in recipient marrow, some emerging earlier in ileum or blood.

This clone occurred once. The antigen is not known. Once graft tissue had been processed, intraepithelial and lamina propria lymphocytes were released. Profiled with immunoSEQ multiplex PCR; TCRdb holds only in-frame clones, not every one. The repertoire includes some 15,000 clones, less than 85% of them detected once, and more than 5% sits in the top ten. This specimen was ileum tissue, taken 17 days after transplant. This TCR was sampled from a human patient who received an intestinal transplant, so some T cells may come from the graft donor.

CDR3 protein: CASSYSRTGGDEQYF. The DNA of the CDR3 is TGTGCCAGCAGTTACTCGAGGACAGGGGGCGACGAGCAGTACTTC. V and J are TRBV6-5 and TRBJ2-7, with 11 bases matching TRBD1. The germline CDR1 and CDR2 sequences are MNHEY and SVGAGI. The CDR3 is 15 residues long. Germline trimming cut 0 bases from V and 5 bases from J; bases unmatched to any gene: 3.